This TCR beta chain was identified in a study of Ad26.COV2.S vaccination and SARS-CoV-2 variants. Study context: Doses of Ad26.COV2.S were injected into muscle once or twice, 56 days apart.

Sequenced by immunoSEQ multiplex PCR; TCRdb stores in-frame clones only, minus some. Of roughly 700,000 clones in the sample, 89% are singletons; the top ten hold over 1.3%. Concerning this clone: Its antigen is not known.

Treatment described: 19 received Ad26.COV2.S at low or high dose, single or two shots; 5 received placebo; per-sample allocation not given. Collection of the samples took place on day 63 after the first injection of vaccine or placebo. Donation was by an adult aged 18-55 years who was in Boston. Trimming took 2 bases from V and 6 from J; bases not matched to a gene: 6. The CDR3 contains 14 residues. The germline V gene encodes CDR1 MNHEY and CDR2 SMNVEV (reference sequence). Study observations and caveats: Reports say spike-specific CD8+ and CD4+ T cell responses covered substantial breadth after vaccination. The study found similar non-spike TCR breadth in vaccine and placebo recipients.

The sequencing here drew on peripheral blood, taken in a trial of Ad26.COV2.S vaccine versus placebo. The chain links TRBV27 to TRBJ2-7; 8 bases are shared with TRBD2. This TCR derives from a person between 18 and 65 years old who received the Ad26.COV2.S COVID-19 vaccine or a placebo. The CDR3 DNA follows: TGTGCCAGCAGTTTAAGTAGCGGGAATACCGAGCAGTACTTC. Encoded protein: CASSLSSGNTEQYF.